These 7 T cell receptor beta chains originate from one sample sequenced in a study of blood T cell repertoires in COVID-19. Sequencing used immunoSEQ multiplex PCR; TCRdb keeps in-frame clones, though not all of them. Of around 100,000 clones detected, around four fifths appear once; the ten largest clones hold 12%. Sequences were obtained from peripheral blood. These TCRs come from a human donor in a cohort sampled during active COVID-19.

In its sample, this clone was seen once. The rearrangement uses TRBV19 and TRBJ1-1, with a weak D call TRBD1 (6 bases). The germline CDR1 and CDR2 sequences are LNHDA and SQIVND (reference sequence). V was shortened by 2 bases and J by 5 bases, with 6 bases between the two germline ends. This CDR3 spans 12 amino acids. The CDR3 bases are TGTGCCAGTAGTATACAGGGGACTGAAGCTTTCTTT. It is translated as CASSIQGTEAFF. The full variable domain, completed using reference TRBV19 and TRBJ1-1, is DGGITQSPKYLFRKEGQNVTLSCEQNLNHDAMYWYRQDPGQGLRLIYYSQIVNDFQKGDIAEGYSVSREKKESFPLTVTSAQKNPTAFYLCASSIQGTEAFFGQGTRLTVV.

This rearrangement joins TRBV5-1 to TRBJ1-4; D is ambiguous. Germline-derived CDR1 and CDR2 are SGHRS and YFSETQ. CDR3 length: 15 amino acids. Trimming stripped 1 base from V and 0 bases from J, with 7 bases between. The CDR3 spells CASSLLGSTNEKLFF. The CDR3 coding sequence is TGCGCCAGCAGCTTGTTGGGCTCAACTAATGAAAAACTGTTTTTT.

J is TRBJ2-5 and V is TRBV19; D gene uncertain. The germline V and J ends were trimmed by 3 bases and 4 bases, with 3 bases remaining between them. This CDR3 comprises 11 residues. The V gene's germline CDR1 is LNHDA and CDR2 SQIVND (reference sequence). The CDR3 here is CASSIRETQYF. CDR3 DNA sequence: TGTGCCAGTAGTATTCGAGAGACCCAGTACTTC.

V gene TRBV30 combines with J gene TRBJ2-1; 12 nucleotides match TRBD2. Germline V gives CDR1 GTSNPN, CDR2 SVGIG (reference sequence). This CDR3 contains 17 residues. With 4 bases clipped from V and 2 bases from J, the junction kept 9 bases outside the gene matches. The CDR3 sequence is CAWTGLAGGLAYNEQFF. Here the CDR3 DNA reads TGTGCCTGGACGGGGCTAGCGGGGGGGCTCGCCTACAATGAGCAGTTCTTC.

This clone was detected only a few times. The rearrangement joins TRBV6-5 to TRBJ1-5; perhaps TRBD1 as D (5 bases). V gave up 4 bases and J gave up 4 bases, with 8 bases separating them. In germline, CDR1 is MNHEY, CDR2 SVGAGI. The CDR3 has 13 residues. The DNA of the CDR3 is TGTGCCAGCAGTTGGGGGGGAAATCAGCCCCAGCATTTT. Translating it yields CASSWGGNQPQHF.

This chain connects TRBV10-3 to TRBJ2-3, with TRBD1 as a possible D gene (6 bases). Trimming cost V 8 bases and J 6 bases, with 15 bases left between them. Germline V lookup: CDR1 ENHRY, CDR2 SYGVKD. This CDR3 region has 13 residues. The CDR3: CAIGGRGDDTQYF. The CDR3 DNA follows: TGTGCCATCGGCGGCAGGGGTGACGATACGCAGTATTTT.

V usage is TRBV19 and J usage is TRBJ1-2; D might be TRBD1 (5 bases). Per germline, CDR1 LNHDA and CDR2 SQIVND (reference sequence). The CDR3 length is 16 residues. Trimming left V 7 bases short and J 4 bases short, with 22 bases between. CDR3 sequence reads: CASTKGEGWATYGYTF. CDR3 sequence (DNA): TGTGCCAGTACAAAAGGGGAGGGCTGGGCTACCTATGGCTACACCTTC.